The clone carrying this TCR beta chain came up a few times. This specimen comes from a study of blood T cell repertoires in COVID-19. On the study more broadly: Samples of COVID-19 (acute and convalescent) were obtained from the United States, Italy and Spain.

The CDR3 runs 13 residues. Germline lookup yields CDR1 SEHNR and CDR2 FQNEAQ (reference sequence). Trimming took off 3 bases at V and 0 bases at J, with 5 bases between the two ends. Seattle researchers signed up patients amid active infection and tracked them longitudinally. Here immunoSEQ multiplex PCR was the method, and the copy in TCRdb shows in-frame clones only, minus some. This table holds over 50,000 clones, roughly 80% found once. The V and J genes are TRBV7-9 and TRBJ1-2, with unresolved D. The sequencing sample was made of peripheral blood. The origin of this receptor is a man aged 55 to 70 with COVID-19, enrolled during active disease. Here the CDR3 DNA reads TGTGCCAGCAGCTTCCCTGCTAACTATGGCTACACCTTC. Its translation: CASSFPANYGYTF.